Listed below are T cell receptor beta chains from one sample, sequenced in a study of beta chain features in type 1 diabetes. TCRdb's table, derived via immunoSEQ multiplex PCR, lists solely in-frame clones and lacks some. The table shows about 640,000 clones, with about an eighth occurring only once. The sample comprised naive CD4+ T cells from blood. The receptors here all came from a man aged 25 to 45 with type 1 diabetes. The CDR3 runs from the conserved cysteine through the conserved F or W. A D gene is named only where the DNA matches it firmly. The listing skips clone size in some rows; elsewhere it reads once, few, many or a size class.

>few|TRBJ1-1|TRBV29-1|.
CSVEGSGAAEAFF
TGCAGCGTTGAAGGTTCAGGGGCGGCTGAAGCTTTCTTT
>.|TRBJ2-2|TRBV9|.
CASSVNQGGTGELFF
TGTGCCAGCAGCGTAAATCAGGGCGGGACCGGGGAGCTGTTTTTT
>.|TRBJ1-6|TRBV5-6|.
CASSLGLGGSSPLHF
TGTGCCAGCAGCTTAGGGCTTGGTGGGAGTTCACCCCTCCACTTT
>.|TRBJ1-1|TRBV4-2|.
CASSQAQVSPNTEAFF
TGTGCCAGCAGCCAAGCTCAGGTTTCACCGAACACTGAAGCTTTCTTT
>few|TRBJ2-3|TRBV6-5|.
CASRGWTDTQYF
TGTGCCAGCAGGGGATGGACAGATACGCAGTATTTT
>.|TRBJ2-3|TRBV6-5|TRBD2
CASTRTSFAPGTQYF
TGTGCCAGCACCCGGACTAGCTTCGCCCCGGGTACGCAGTATTTT
>few|TRBJ2-2|TRBV7-9|.
CASSLGASATGELFF
TGTGCCAGCAGCCTCGGGGCTAGCGCCACCGGGGAGCTGTTTTTT
>.|TRBJ2-1|TRBV5-4|.
CASSLEIASYNEQFF
TGTGCCAGCAGCTTGGAAATCGCCTCCTACAATGAGCAGTTCTTC
>few|TRBJ2-1|TRBV20-1|.
CSLPQYNEQFF
TGCAGTCTCCCACAATACAATGAGCAGTTCTTC
>.|TRBJ2-1|TRBV5-1|.
CASSLAGDPYNEQFF
TGCGCCAGCAGCTTGGCCGGAGACCCTTACAATGAGCAGTTCTTC
>.|TRBJ2-1|TRBV7-9|.
CASSRGQYNEQFF
TGTGCCAGCAGCAGAGGACAGTACAATGAGCAGTTCTTC
>.|TRBJ1-5|TRBV10-3|.
CAISGDGDQPQHF
TGTGCCATCAGTGGTGATGGGGATCAGCCCCAGCATTTT
>.|TRBJ2-1|TRBV23-1|TRBD1
CAREGGQGKDEQFF
TGCGCCAGGGAGGGGGGACAGGGGAAAGATGAGCAGTTCTTC
>.|TRBJ2-5|TRBV7-2|.
CASSRQSQETQYF
TGTGCCAGCAGCAGACAGTCCCAAGAGACCCAGTACTTC
>few|TRBJ1-5|TRBV30|TRBD1
CAWSKVGTGGRGNQPQHF
TGTGCCTGGAGTAAAGTCGGGACAGGTGGTCGAGGCAATCAGCCCCAGCATTTT
>.|TRBJ1-2|TRBV2|.
CASSNRANYGYTF
TGTGCCAGCAGTAACAGAGCTAACTATGGCTACACCTTC
>few|TRBJ2-5|TRBV5-4|TRBD2
CASSLQGSGTQETQYF
TGTGCCAGCAGCTTGCAAGGTAGCGGGACGCAAGAGACCCAGTACTTC
>few|TRBJ2-1|TRBV7-2|.
CASSQGSLTYNEQFF
TGTGCCAGCAGCCAGGGGTCGCTCACCTACAATGAGCAGTTCTTC
>.|TRBJ1-2|TRBV7-2|.
CASSLVGPPPGYTF
TGTGCCAGCAGCTTAGTAGGGCCGCCCCCTGGCTACACCTTC
>.|TRBJ1-2|TRBV5-1|.
CASSLGASGYTF
TGCGCCAGCAGCTTGGGTGCCTCGGGCTACACCTTC
>few|TRBJ1-2|TRBV4-2|.
CASSAPTENYGYTF
TGTGCCAGCAGCGCCCCGACGGAGAACTATGGCTACACCTTC
>few|TRBJ2-1|TRBV7-7|TRBD2
CASSLTSGGAHEQFF
TGTGCCAGCAGCCTCACTAGCGGGGGGGCCCATGAGCAGTTCTTC
>.|TRBJ1-1|TRBV6-5|.
CASSSWRENTEAFF
TGTGCCAGCAGTTCTTGGCGGGAGAACACTGAAGCTTTCTTT
>.|TRBJ2-5|TRBV18|TRBD1
CASSPGTGTLEETQYF
TGTGCCAGCTCACCCGGGACAGGGACCTTAGAAGAGACCCAGTACTTC
>few|TRBJ2-1|TRBV11-3|TRBD2
CASVKERGYYNEQFF
TGTGCCAGTGTCAAAGAGCGGGGGTACTACAATGAGCAGTTCTTC
>.|TRBJ2-7|TRBV5-1|.
CASSLAGDEQYF
TGCGCCAGCAGCTTGGCCGGGGACGAGCAGTACTTC